This T cell receptor beta chain is from a study of T cells in Graves' hyperthyroidism and ophthalmopathy. After removal of 4 bases from V and 1 base from J, the junction contained 8 bases not matched to a gene. The CDR3 length is 17 residues. The germline CDR1 and CDR2 sequences are KGHDR and SFDVKD. RNA transcripts served as the template for amplifying TCR beta CDR3 regions. When the TCR CDR3 underwent first-round RT-PCR, the HTBI primer set was used. TCRdb re-called the multiplex PCR reads with MiXCR, one entry per CDR3 protein. The data contain approximately 370,000 distinct CDR3 sequences, under 15% of them singletons. The definition of stable Graves' hyperthyroidism was no ophthalmopathy progression within 18 months. Diagnostic assessment was based on clinical symptoms, serum thyroxine and TRAb, thyroid ultrasound and orbital computed tomography.

The receptor's source is a woman in her 30s with Graves' hyperthyroidism. This sequence joins TRBV24-1 and TRBJ2-2; 7 positions agree with TRBD2. Sequencing input: blood. The CDR3 DNA reads TGTGCCACCAGTGACCCCCCGGCGGGGGTGAACACCGGGGAGCTGTTTTTT. It translates to CATSDPPAGVNTGELFF.